This TCR beta chain was profiled in a study of T cells in Graves' hyperthyroidism and ophthalmopathy (dated by TCRdb to about 2019). Notes on the research overall: Peripheral blood samples were taken at initial diagnosis, before any treatment was given. TCR V-J signatures able to tell the groups apart were searched for in a discovery cohort of about a hundred patients, of whom over 40 had Graves' ophthalmopathy and roughly 58 had stable Graves' hyperthyroidism. Prospective prediction of ophthalmopathy was tested in an independent validation cohort consisting of 18 to 20 hyperthyroidism patients and approximately 16 patients who later progressed to ophthalmopathy. Thyroid tissue and blood T-cell repertoires from roughly six Graves' hyperthyroidism patients were also compared in the study. Once sampling was done, hyperthyroidism patients were given methimazole at a starting dose of 30 mg daily, whereas ophthalmopathy patients were given high-dose intravenous methylprednisolone. The paper reports TCR Vbeta CDR3 sequencing of over 120 peripheral blood samples: under 45 ophthalmopathy, under 80 hyperthyroidism and around 17 progressor patients. The roughly 90 discovery patients were divided at random into training and test sets in a 7:3 ratio. Broader findings and caveats from the paper: Most expanded thyroid clonotypes (frequency above 0.001) were also detected in blood, suggesting blood repertoires may reflect thyroid immune responses. In cross-validation, a model built on a 13 V-J signature told ophthalmopathy apart from stable hyperthyroidism with under 90% sensitivity and about 81% specificity, and in testing the same model reached 80%/75%. In validation, the model predicted progression to ophthalmopathy a median of roughly 6.2 months before onset, with about 64% sensitivity and about 72% specificity. Sample size was not statistically predetermined, and blinding of investigators to group allocation was not performed.

CDR1 and CDR2 are read off the germline V gene (reference sequence) as LGHDT and YNNKEL. The CDR3 spans 14 residues, from the cysteine through the phenylalanine. The entry retains the CDR3 DNA only, 42 bases that are in frame from base 1. V is reduced by 2 bases and J by 5 bases, leaving a spacing of 12 bases between them. Graves' hyperthyroidism was defined as stable when no progression to ophthalmopathy occurred over 18 months of follow-up. Hyperthyroidism patients were newly diagnosed, with disease duration under 2 months, and aged 18 to 65 years. Patients with uncontrolled infections, other autoimmune diseases, pregnancy or lactation were excluded. Diagnoses relied on clinical symptoms, serum thyroxine and TRAb, thyroid ultrasound and orbital computed tomography. Ficoll-Paque density gradient centrifugation was used to isolate PBMCs from about 9 ml of fresh peripheral blood. Total RNA was extracted with Trizol reagent, and quality was checked on an Agilent 2100 Bioanalyzer.

The TCR beta CDR3 regions were amplified from RNA transcripts. A first-round RT-PCR of the TCR CDR3 used the HTBI primer set with the Qiagen OneStep RT-PCR kit. A second multiplex PCR round built the libraries, followed by size selection and purification. Libraries were sequenced paired-end with 100 bp reads on an Illumina HiSeq2000. Concerning the study's data processing: Raw data were processed with SOAPnuke, discarding reads with adapters, uncalled bases, mean Phred below 15, or no exact constant-primer or identifier match. High-quality paired reads were merged with COPE v1.2.5, and unique nucleotide sequences were defined as clonotypes. MiTCR v1.1 was used to align the clonotypes against IMGT TRBV, TRBD and TRBJ reference segments. Only V-J combinations with frequency above 0.0001, covering about 99% of repertoires, were analysed. The TCS score was defined as F50 (clonal expansion) divided by E x V (chaos), with BLOSUM62-based TCRdist calculated between CDR3 peptides within each V-J. Welch's t-statistics and random forest reduced some 510 V-J features to fewer than 15, which were used in a naive Bayes classifier (R e1071). TCRdb took the public reads, trimmed them with fastp at Q25, ran MiXCR for clone calling and kept in-frame beta chains. Merged by CDR3 protein, the rows form single entries marked with the most common genes and DNA. The V and J calls were determined by TCRdb, not by the authors. The sample contains about 360,000 distinct CDR3 sequences, approximately 13% of them found a single time. Together, the top ten hold around 9.2% of the sample.

Concerning this clonotype itself: Its antigen is currently not known. Base qualities are not recorded, but no much larger clone differs from it by a single base.

This TCR was sampled from a woman under 30 with Graves' hyperthyroidism. The chain couples TRBV3-1 to TRBJ2-5; the D gene is perhaps TRBD1, from 6 matching bases. The material sequenced was blood. The CDR3 in this case is CASSQLTGSETQYF. The DNA sequence is TGTGCCAGCAGCCAATTGACAGGTTCGGAGACCCAGTACTTC.